A selection of T cell receptor beta chains follows, all from one sample in a study of cytomegalovirus exposure and HLA in healthy donors. The protocol was immunoSEQ multiplex PCR, while the TCRdb copy is restricted to in-frame clones and leaves out a portion. The data contain about 130,000 clones, less than 85% of them seen just once; the ten biggest clones take up roughly 3%. Specimen: PBMCs. The receptors stem from a male donor in good health and CMV-seronegative. The CDR3 runs from the conserved cysteine through the conserved F or W. A D gene is named only where the DNA matches it firmly. Rows give clone size only sometimes, using once, few, many, or a class for an expanded clone.

J gene	D gene	clone size	V gene	CDR3 DNA	CDR3 protein
TRBJ2-2	-	few	TRBV9	TGTGCCAGCAGAGGAGACACCGGGGAGCTGTTTTTT	CASRGDTGELFF
TRBJ1-1	-	few	TRBV5-1	TGCGCCAGCAGGGAGGGAGGGTTAGGCACTGAAGCTTTCTTT	CASREGGLGTEAFF
TRBJ2-2	TRBD2	-	TRBV7-2	TGTGCCAGCAGCTTAAAGGCTAGCGGCTACACCGGGGAGCTGTTTTTT	CASSLKASGYTGELFF
TRBJ2-1	TRBD1	-	TRBV7-3	TGTGCCAGCAGTTTACCGGGACAGGGGTACAATGAGCAGTTCTTC	CASSLPGQGYNEQFF
TRBJ2-3	TRBD2	-	TRBV18	TGTGCCAGCTCGTCTAGCGGAGACCGCACAGATACGCAGTATTTT	CASSSSGDRTDTQYF
TRBJ2-7	TRBD2	-	TRBV5-1	TGCGCCAGCAGCTTGGCAGCGGGGGGGCTCGAGCAGTACTTC	CASSLAAGGLEQYF
TRBJ2-7	TRBD2	-	TRBV4-3	TGCGCCAGCAGCCCCGGACTAGCGGGGCCCCTCTACGAGCAGTACTTC	CASSPGLAGPLYEQYF
TRBJ2-6	-	few	TRBV4-3	TGCGCCAGCAGCCTATTCGACGGGTGGGGGGCCAACGTCCTGACTTTC	CASSLFDGWGANVLTF
TRBJ1-1	-	-	TRBV30	TGTGCCTGGAGCAACAGATTTGAAGCTTTCTTT	CAWSNRFEAFF
TRBJ2-5	-	-	TRBV15	TGTGCCACCAGCAGAGAATCCGGCGGCGGAAAAGAGACCCAGTACTTC	CATSRESGGGKETQYF
TRBJ1-1	-	-	TRBV6-6	TGTGCCAGCAGCCCTAGGACAGCTGAAGCTTTCTTT	CASSPRTAEAFF
TRBJ2-1	-	-	TRBV5-5	TGTGCCAGCAGCCAAGCTTACAATGAGCAGTTCTTC	CASSQAYNEQFF
TRBJ2-6	-	-	TRBV6-5	TGTGCCAGCAGTTACTCGATTCTTTCTGGGGCCAACGTCCTGACCTTC	CASSYSILSGANVLTF
TRBJ2-7	-	-	TRBV29-1	TGCAGCGTTGCGGGCAGGGCCTACGAGCAGTACTTC	CSVAGRAYEQYF
TRBJ2-5	-	few	TRBV7-8	TGTGCCAGCAGCTTAGCTTCACAGCCTCAAGAGACCCAGTACTTC	CASSLASQPQETQYF
TRBJ2-1	TRBD1	-	TRBV5-1	TGCGCCAGCAGCTTGACACCGGGACAGGGTCCCTACAATGAGCAGTTCTTC	CASSLTPGQGPYNEQFF
TRBJ1-1	-	-	TRBV7-9	TGTTCCAGCAGCCCCCCAGCCAGTTCGCGGCACACTGAAGCTTTCTTT	CSSSPPASSRHTEAFF
TRBJ2-7	-	few	TRBV18	TGTGCCAGCTCACCTCCTCCCGGACAAGCAGCCTACGAGCAGTACTTC	CASSPPPGQAAYEQYF
TRBJ2-7	TRBD1	once	TRBV7-2	TGTGCCAGCAGGCGTGGACAGGGGGCCTACGAGCAGTACTTC	CASRRGQGAYEQYF
TRBJ2-3	-	-	TRBV21-1	TGTGCCAGCAGCAAAGGGTCTAGCGGGGGCCCAGCTACAGATACGCAGTATTTT	CASSKGSSGGPATDTQYF
TRBJ2-1	TRBD2	-	TRBV23-1	TGCGCCAGCAGCATAAATCTAGCGGGAGCCTACAATGAGCAGTTCTTC	CASSINLAGAYNEQFF
TRBJ1-2	-	-	TRBV29-1	TGCAGCGCCTATTCGACTGTTAGGGGTGGCTACACCTTC	CSAYSTVRGGYTF
TRBJ1-6	-	-	TRBV4-1	TGCGCCAGCAGCCAAGATCTTAAACGTAGCTCCTATAATTCACCCCTCCACTTT	CASSQDLKRSSYNSPLHF
TRBJ2-1	TRBD2	-	TRBV7-9	TGTGCCAGCAGCTTAGCTAGCGGGATAAGCCCACAAGAGCAGTTCTTC	CASSLASGISPQEQFF
TRBJ2-7	-	once	TRBV27	TGTGCCAGCAGTTACGGCAGGGTCCCCACTAGCACCTACGAGCAGTACTTC	CASSYGRVPTSTYEQYF
TRBJ2-3	-	few	TRBV7-3	TGTGCCAGCAGCTTCAACAGCCTGGATACGCAGTATTTT	CASSFNSLDTQYF
TRBJ2-2	-	once	TRBV19	TGTGCCAGTAGTATCAGGGGCCCACATACCGGGGAGCTGTTTTTT	CASSIRGPHTGELFF
TRBJ2-7	-	-	TRBV7-8	TGTGCCAGCAGCTTAGGATCGCGTGGCACGGGGGACGAGCAGTACTTC	CASSLGSRGTGDEQYF
TRBJ2-3	TRBD2	-	TRBV4-1	TGCGCCAGCAGCCAAGATCGGATAGCGGGGGGCACAGATACGCAGTATTTT	CASSQDRIAGGTDTQYF